This T cell receptor beta chain is drawn from a study of beta chain features in type 1 diabetes. Looking at the study overall: Patients shared similar age, gender and cell yields with healthy donors. Summed over all samples, the examined sorted cells came to 85 million to 140 million. General observations from the study: People with Type 1 diabetes carried modestly yet significantly shorter TCRB CDR3s in all four CD4+ subsets.

Expressed TCRB transcripts were sequenced because the isolated RNA had all been reverse transcribed beforehand. The assay was immunoSEQ multiplex PCR, and TCRdb's table has in-frame clones only and misses some. The sample records roughly 260,000 clones, just over 20% being singletons. Per the germline V gene, CDR1 is MDHEN and CDR2 is SYDVKM. The CDR3 covers 18 residues. The V and J ends lost 5 bases and 5 bases, in that order; junction bases with no gene match: 11. Turning to this clone: Its specificity is not known.

This TCR was recovered from a woman aged 35 to 49 with type 1 diabetes. What was sequenced was naive CD4+ T cells from blood. J is TRBJ2-1 and V is TRBV28, with TRBD2 identical over 14 bases. The CDR3 sequence is CASSPWTSGRWGNNEQFF. Here the CDR3 DNA reads TGTGCCAGCAGTCCCTGGACTAGCGGGAGGTGGGGGAACAATGAGCAGTTCTTC.